The 30 T cell receptor beta chains given below trace back to one sample, sequenced in a study of PD-1 blockade in classical Hodgkin lymphoma. The table came from immunoSEQ multiplex PCR; TCRdb's copy has only in-frame clones and leaves some out. Found here are about 46,000 clones, about three quarters of them singletons; the top ten hold 11%. Every patient relapsed after autologous stem cell transplantation, and brentuximab vedotin exposure varied. The sequences come from peripheral blood mononuclear cells (PBMCs), collected at baseline. All receptors derive from a human donor with classical Hodgkin lymphoma.

This rearrangement joins TRBV7-2 to TRBJ2-2, with TRBD2 matching over 14 bases. The CDR3 runs to 15 residues. Germline CDR1 reads SGHTA; CDR2 reads FQGNSA. V trimming: 8 bases; J trimming: 7 bases; junction bases outside the gene matches: 6. CDR3 in DNA: TGTGCCAGCCGGGGACTAGCGGGAGCGGGCGGGGAGCTGTTTTTT. It translates to CASRGLAGAGGELFF.

The chain joins TRBV5-4 to TRBJ2-1, with 13 bases matching TRBD2. J gave up 8 bases and V 3 bases, and 2 bases lay outside the gene matches. This CDR3 region has 14 residues. Per the germline V gene, CDR1 is SGHNT and CDR2 is YYREEE (reference sequence). The CDR3 region is CASSSGLAGDEQFF. As DNA, the CDR3 is TGTGCCAGCAGCTCCGGACTAGCGGGAGATGAGCAGTTCTTC.

The rearrangement links TRBV7-9 to TRBJ1-4; D not resolved. The ends were cut back, 3 bases at V and 5 bases at J, with 4 bases in the middle. Germline loops: CDR1 SEHNR, CDR2 FQNEAQ (reference sequence). The CDR3 is 12 residues long. The CDR3 protein is CASSFLNEKLFF. Written as DNA, the CDR3 is TGTGCCAGCAGCTTCTTAAATGAAAAACTGTTTTTT. The full variable domain, with the rest looked up from reference TRBV7-9 and TRBJ1-4, is DTGVSQNPRHKITKRGQNVTFRCDPISEHNRLYWYRQTLGQGPEFLTYFQNEAQLEKSRLLSDRFSAERPKGSFSTLEIQRTEQGDSAMYLCASSFLNEKLFFGSGTQLSVL.

V is TRBV30 and J is TRBJ2-2, with 8 bases matching TRBD2. CDR3 length equals 16 residues. V trimming: 1 base; J trimming: 7 bases; junction bases outside the gene matches: 11. Germline V gives CDR1 GTSNPN, CDR2 SVGIG (reference sequence). Here the CDR3 reads CAWSGGWASGFGELFF. As DNA, the CDR3 is TGTGCCTGGAGTGGGGGATGGGCTAGCGGGTTCGGGGAGCTGTTTTTT.

The chain links TRBV27 to TRBJ2-5, with 9 bases matching TRBD2. The CDR3 sequence is 15 residues long. CDR1 MNHEY and CDR2 SMNVEV come from the germline V gene (reference sequence). J gave up 4 bases and V 3 bases, and 6 bases lay outside the gene matches. Written as DNA, the CDR3 is TGTGCCAGCAGTTTGGGTAGCGGGAGTTTAGAGACCCAGTACTTC. Translated: CASSLGSGSLETQYF.

This clone was counted only a few times. This chain links TRBV5-1 with TRBJ1-6, with D perhaps matching TRBD1 (5 bases). The V gene's germline CDR1 is SGHRS and CDR2 YFSETQ. The CDR3 contains 17 residues. V lost 0 bases, J lost 7 bases, and 17 bases lay in between. The chain's CDR3 is CASSLAPGSSNNSPLHF. DNA of the CDR3: TGCGCCAGCAGCTTGGCCCCAGGGTCGTCTAACAATTCACCCCTCCACTTT.

The rearrangement joins TRBV9 to TRBJ2-3; 8 bases match TRBD2. Per the germline V gene, CDR1 is SGDLS and CDR2 is YYNGEE. CDR3 size: 15 residues. The V gene end was trimmed by 4 bases and the J gene end by 4 bases; junction bases not matched to a gene: 8. The CDR3 sequence: CASSRAGELADTQYF. Written as DNA, the CDR3 is TGTGCCAGCAGCCGAGCGGGGGAGCTCGCAGATACGCAGTATTTT.

The chain recombines TRBV5-1 with TRBJ2-3; TRBD1 is a possible D gene (6 bases). Trimming left V 1 base short and J 2 bases short, with 11 bases between. CDR1 and CDR2 (germline): SGHRS, YFSETQ. There are 15 residues in the CDR3. The CDR3 sequence is CASSLSRGITDTQYF. CDR3 nucleotide sequence: TGCGCCAGCAGCTTGAGCAGGGGCATCACAGATACGCAGTATTTT.

The J gene is TRBJ2-2, the V gene TRBV28; no clear D. This CDR3 spans 15 amino acids. Germline assignment: CDR1 MDHEN and CDR2 SYDVKM. Trimming cost V 2 bases and J 5 bases, with 12 bases left between them. CDR3 region: CASSLRLLRTGELFF. The CDR3 DNA is TGTGCCAGCAGTTTAAGACTCCTTAGGACCGGGGAGCTGTTTTTT.

This clone was recorded a few times. In the same sample, other DNA sequences code for this CDR3. The chain couples TRBV19 to TRBJ2-6, with TRBD1 identical over 10 bases. Losses at the gene ends were 1 base for V and 1 base for J; bases not matched to a gene: 4. This CDR3 is built from 18 residues. Germline-derived CDR1 and CDR2 are LNHDA and SQIVND (reference sequence). The CDR3, as DNA: TGTGCCAGTAGTATAGCAGGGACAGGGGTGTCTGGGGCCAACGTCCTGACTTTC. The encoded protein is CASSIAGTGVSGANVLTF.

This clone was found once. The J gene is TRBJ1-5, the V gene TRBV28; TRBD1 might be the D (6 bases). V was cut by 5 bases and J by 5 bases, with 13 bases left in between. Germline lookup yields CDR1 MDHEN and CDR2 SYDVKM. The CDR3 totals 14 residues. The CDR3 loop reads CASSQYREHQPQHF. For the CDR3, the DNA is TGTGCCAGCAGTCAATACAGGGAACATCAGCCCCAGCATTTT.

V gene TRBV28 combines with J gene TRBJ2-5; TRBD2 agrees at 12 bases. Germline-derived CDR1 and CDR2 are MDHEN and SYDVKM. This CDR3 has 16 residues. The J segment lost 0 bases and the V segment lost 5 bases, leaving 4 bases of the junction unmatched. The CDR3 bases are TGTGCCAGCAGTCCCGGGACTAGCGGGTACCAAGAGACCCAGTACTTC. Translation: CASSPGTSGYQETQYF.

A few counts support this clone. This rearrangement joins TRBV29-1 to TRBJ2-7, with D perhaps matching TRBD2 (5 bases). Trimming cost V 6 bases and J 1 base, with 22 bases left between them. Germline V gene sequence: CDR1 SQVTM, CDR2 ANQGSEA. This CDR3 is 16 amino acids long. CDR3 sequence: CSVRALDGKPSYEQYF. DNA for the CDR3: TGCAGCGTCCGGGCGTTGGACGGGAAACCTTCCTACGAGCAGTACTTC.

This chain joins TRBV5-1 and TRBJ1-3; unclear D gene. The V gene lost 4 bases and the J gene lost 0 bases, with 14 bases spanning the gap. The germline V gene encodes CDR1 SGHRS and CDR2 YFSETQ. There are 16 residues in the CDR3. This CDR3 is CASSGETDYSGNTIYF. CDR3 nucleotides: TGCGCCAGCAGCGGAGAGACGGATTACTCTGGAAACACCATATATTTT.

The chain joins TRBV5-6 to TRBJ1-4; 8 positions agree with TRBD1. Germline lookup yields CDR1 SGHDT and CDR2 YYEEEE. The CDR3 length is 14 residues. Trimming at V came to 3 bases and at J to 4 bases, leaving 2 bases not matched to a gene. The CDR3 DNA reads as TGTGCCAGCAGCTCACAGGGGGATAATGAAAAACTGTTTTTT. Amino acid sequence: CASSSQGDNEKLFF.

The rearrangement links TRBV6-1 to TRBJ2-2; 10 nucleotides agree with TRBD2. The CDR3 extends over 16 amino acids. CDR1 is MNHNS, CDR2 SASEGT, per germline. The ends lost 4 bases at V and 3 bases at J; junction bases unmatched: 5. CDR3 sequence (DNA): TGTGCCAGCAGTGTCTGGACTAGCGGAGACACCGGGGAGCTGTTTTTT. Translation gives CASSVWTSGDTGELFF.

About this clone itself: A junction boundary mismatches the germline segment, possibly from a read error. This specimen includes other DNA sequences encoding the same CDR3. V usage is TRBV7-8 and J usage is TRBJ2-2; 9 nucleotides agree with TRBD2. Germline values: CDR1 SGHVS, CDR2 FQNEAQ. This CDR3 has 17 residues. CDR3 protein: CASSLAVAGAGTGELFF. The CDR3 DNA is TGCGCCAGCAGCTTAGCAGTAGCGGGAGCCGGGACCGGGGAGCTGTTTTTT.

This clone is medium-sized by share. This chain uses TRBV2 with TRBJ1-6; perhaps TRBD1 as D (5 bases). Germline V gives CDR1 SNHLY, CDR2 FYNNEI. The CDR3 length is 14 residues. V lost 5 bases, J lost 5 bases, and 10 bases lay in between. The CDR3 bases are TGTGCCAGCAGTATGGGGGTAAATAATTCACCCCTCCACTTT. Residues: CASSMGVNNSPLHF.

The chain joins TRBV19 to TRBJ2-2; maybe TRBD2 (6 bases). The CDR3 consists of 16 residues. Trimming shortened V by 3 bases and J by 2 bases, and 13 bases separated the two germline ends. CDR1 is LNHDA, CDR2 SQIVND, per germline (reference sequence). The DNA for the CDR3 is TGTGCCAGTAGTATTGGTCCGGGGGAAAACACCGGGGAGCTGTTTTTT. This codes for CASSIGPGENTGELFF.

The chain carries TRBV5-6 and TRBJ1-2; D might be TRBD1 (6 bases). V was clipped by 5 bases and J by 3 bases, with 17 bases between them. This CDR3 region has 15 residues. The V gene's germline CDR1 is SGHDT and CDR2 YYEEEE. CDR3 protein: CASRTGQSEYYGYTF. In DNA form, the CDR3 reads TGTGCCAGCAGGACGGGACAAAGCGAATACTATGGCTACACCTTC.

The chain uses TRBV5-4 and TRBJ2-1, with TRBD2 matching over 8 bases. From germline, CDR1 is SGHNT and CDR2 YYREEE (reference sequence). This CDR3 comprises 19 residues. Germline trimming cut 9 bases from V and 0 bases from J; bases unmatched to any gene: 20. The CDR3: CATNSPQPAGASSYNEQFF. DNA of the CDR3: TGTGCCACCAACTCCCCTCAACCAGCGGGGGCCTCCTCCTACAATGAGCAGTTCTTC.

The chain recombines TRBV7-6 with TRBJ1-1; unclear D gene. This CDR3 is built from 17 residues. Germline V gives CDR1 SGHVS, CDR2 FNYEAQ. The V gene lost 2 bases and the J gene lost 0 bases, with 16 bases spanning the gap. The CDR3 DNA reads as TGTGCCAGCAGCTTAAGCCCATTATGGCCTATGAACACTGAAGCTTTCTTT. As protein: CASSLSPLWPMNTEAFF.

This clone has a handful of counts. The CDR3 region has the DNA TGTGCCAGTAACGGACAGGTTAAGACTGAAGCTTTCTTT. Translating gives CASNGQVKTEAFF. The rearrangement uses TRBV19 and TRBJ1-1, with TRBD1 matching over 7 bases. The ends lost 7 bases at V and 5 bases at J; junction bases unmatched: 7. CDR1 is LNHDA, CDR2 SQIVND, per germline (reference sequence). CDR3 length: 13 amino acids.

This clone was seen only once. V gene TRBV7-8 combines with J gene TRBJ2-1; D possibly corresponds to TRBD1 (5 bases). V lost 1 base and J lost 8, with 18 bases in between. The germline V gene encodes CDR1 SGHVS and CDR2 FQNEAQ. CDR3 length equals 16 residues. The CDR3 nucleotides read TGTGCCAGCAGCTTAGAGCAGGGAATAGGTTGGGATGAGCAGTTCTTC. It yields the protein CASSLEQGIGWDEQFF.

This clone has just a few counts. The CDR3 DNA follows: TGTGCCAGCAGCCCCCTCGGCGGGTTGGACACCGGGGAGCTGTTTTTT. It encodes CASSPLGGLDTGELFF. The chain employs TRBV4-2 and TRBJ2-2; a weak D match, TRBD2 (5 bases). The CDR3 loop spans 16 amino acids. CDR1 is LGHNA and CDR2 is YNFKEQ in the germline V gene. V was cut by 4 bases and J by 3 bases, with 15 bases left in between.

The chain uses TRBV6-6 and TRBJ1-4; 8 bases match TRBD1. The CDR3 is 15 amino acids. Germline V gene lookup returns CDR1 MNHNY and CDR2 SVGAGI (reference sequence). With V trimmed by 5 bases and J by 10 bases, 12 bases remained unmatched. Here the CDR3 reads CASSPPAGQGRKLFF. CDR3 DNA sequence: TGTGCCAGCAGTCCCCCGGCCGGACAGGGTAGAAAACTGTTTTTT.

This chain connects TRBV18 to TRBJ1-2; 8 bases align to TRBD1. This CDR3 spans 15 amino acids. Germline trimming cut 1 base from V and 4 bases from J; bases unmatched to any gene: 5. CDR1 is KGHSH and CDR2 is LQKENI in the germline V gene. The CDR3 DNA reads TGTGCCAGCTCACCACTGCAGGGGGCGGGCTATGGCTACACCTTC. Amino acid sequence: CASSPLQGAGYGYTF.

The chain is built from TRBV5-1 and TRBJ2-2; D ambiguous. The germline V gene encodes CDR1 SGHRS and CDR2 YFSETQ. The V end lost 2 bases, the J end lost 3 bases, and 5 bases lay between the germline ends. The CDR3 is 13 amino acids. This CDR3 is CASSFSDTGELFF. In nucleotides, the CDR3 is TGCGCCAGCAGCTTTTCGGACACCGGGGAGCTGTTTTTT.

The rearrangement links TRBV7-2 to TRBJ2-3; 8 nucleotides agree with TRBD2. The CDR3 runs to 19 residues. The J segment lost 0 bases and the V segment lost 3 bases, leaving 14 bases of the junction unmatched. Germline CDR1 and CDR2: SGHTA and FQGNSA. CDR3 in amino acids: CASSLRGLVRLASTDTQYF. CDR3 coding DNA: TGTGCCAGCAGCTTGAGGGGACTAGTGCGCCTCGCTAGCACAGATACGCAGTATTTT.

The chain is built from TRBV6-1 and TRBJ1-5; unclear D gene. Germline CDR1 MNHNS, CDR2 SASEGT. V lost 5 bases to trimming and J lost 7 bases, with 12 bases between them. The CDR3 extends over 13 amino acids. The CDR3 DNA reads as TGTGCCAGCAGTACCTTGATGGGGCAGCCCCAGCATTTT. Protein sequence: CASSTLMGQPQHF.